This T cell receptor (beta chain) was captured in a study of follicular helper T cells after annual influenza vaccination. For the study at large: Blood was drawn on days 0, 7 and 28 after vaccination.

Whole-study findings and limits: Successive annual vaccinations recalled a recurrent oligoclonal ICOS+CD38+ cTfh response with influenza-specific clonotypes. Day 7 ICOS+CD38+ clones later appeared mostly in ICOS-CD38- cTfh.

Comments on this clone: Its target is unknown.

Sequencing of TCRB used Survey level resolution. Repertoires were generated with immunoSEQ multiplex PCR, while TCRdb's copy carries only in-frame clones and drops some. The sample records about 11,000 clones, roughly 77% being singletons. Germline V gene sequence: CDR1 MNHNY, CDR2 SVGAGI (reference sequence). This CDR3 has 14 amino acids. V lost 6 bases and J 2 bases, leaving 11 bases between the germline ends. As to time point: 2014-2015 season, pre-vaccination. J is TRBJ2-1 and V is TRBV6-6; maybe TRBD1 (5 bases). The origin of this receptor is an adult who received the influenza vaccine. The material was CXCR5- memory CD4+ T cells sorted from blood, obtained on the day of influenza vaccination. The CDR3 reads CASSDPGPYNEQFF. The DNA for the CDR3 is TGTGCCAGCAGCGATCCAGGGCCCTACAATGAGCAGTTCTTC.